These T cell receptor beta chains were read from a single sample in a study of blood T cell repertoires in COVID-19. Libraries were prepared by immunoSEQ multiplex PCR; TCRdb keeps only in-frame clonotypes and omits some of them. This sample carries around 170,000 clones, around 86% of them seen once, and the ten largest clones take approximately 6.5%. The material sequenced was peripheral blood. The receptors come from a woman aged 40 to 50 with acute or convalescent COVID-19. Each CDR3 is given with its conserved first and last residue. The D gene is left open where the match is weak. Where a row states a size, it is once, few, many or the class of an expanded clone; other rows omit it.

v_gene	j_gene	d_gene	abundance	len	CDR3nt	CDR3aa
TRBV30	TRBJ1-1	.	.	15	TGTGCCTGGATGCAAAAGGGGCAGGCGAACACTGAAGCTTTCTTT	CAWMQKGQANTEAFF
TRBV4-1	TRBJ1-6	.	.	13	TGCGCCAGCAGCCAAGATGGAGGAACACCCCTCCACTTT	CASSQDGGTPLHF
TRBV10-3	TRBJ1-5	.	once	14	TGTGCCATCAGTGACAGGGTTGGGGATCAGCCCCAGCATTTT	CAISDRVGDQPQHF
TRBV21-1	TRBJ1-3	.	.	17	TGTGCCAGCAGCAGATCTCAGGGGGCGCGGTTCTTGTACACCATATATTTT	CASSRSQGARFLYTIYF
TRBV7-9	TRBJ2-7	TRBD1	.	14	TGTGCCAGCAGCCTGGGACAGGGGATCCACGAGCAGTACTTC	CASSLGQGIHEQYF
TRBV7-2	TRBJ2-3	TRBD2	.	13	TGTGCCAGCAGCCCCACTCCTAGCGGGGGGGCGTATTTT	CASSPTPSGGAYF
TRBV5-6	TRBJ1-1	TRBD1	.	13	TGTGCCAGCAGCTACACAGGGGGCACTGAAGCTTTCTTT	CASSYTGGTEAFF
TRBV6-5	TRBJ2-7	.	.	11	TGTGCCAGCAAGGACTTCTACGAGCAGTACTTC	CASKDFYEQYF
TRBV5-5	TRBJ1-2	.	few	13	TGTGCCAGCAGCAATCTCGGGGGGACTGGCTACACCTTC	CASSNLGGTGYTF
TRBV4-1	TRBJ2-7	TRBD1	once	13	TGCGCCAGCAGCCCCGTAGGGGGCCTCGAGCAGTACTTC	CASSPVGGLEQYF
TRBV4-1	TRBJ1-5	.	.	13	TGCGCCAGCAGCCAAGAGAGGGATCAGCCCCAGCATTTT	CASSQERDQPQHF
TRBV5-1	TRBJ2-5	.	.	13	TGCGCCAGCAGCTTGTACATCCAAGAGACCCAGTACTTC	CASSLYIQETQYF
TRBV11-3	TRBJ2-1	.	.	13	TGTGCCAGCAGCTTTCCCGGGTACAATGAGCAGTTCTTC	CASSFPGYNEQFF
TRBV3-1/TRBV3-2	TRBJ1-1	TRBD1	.	14	TGTGCCAGCAGCCTTAGACAGGGGGGTGCTGAAGCTTTCTTT	CASSLRQGGAEAFF
TRBV28	TRBJ1-1	.	.	14	TGTGCCAGCGTGACAGGTGCAGCCCCCACTGAAGCTTTCTTT	CASVTGAAPTEAFF
TRBV5-4	TRBJ1-4	TRBD1	.	17	TGTGCCAGCAGCTTGGAGGGGGACAGGGGTACTAATGAAAAACTGTTTTTT	CASSLEGDRGTNEKLFF
TRBV18	TRBJ1-1	.	.	15	TGTGCCAGCTCCCTCAGGACATCTATGAACACTGAAGCTTTCTTT	CASSLRTSMNTEAFF
TRBV11-2	TRBJ2-3	TRBD2	.	13	TGTGCCAGCGGGGCGGGAGGGCTAGATACGCAGTATTTT	CASGAGGLDTQYF
TRBV7-6	TRBJ2-3	TRBD2	.	19	TGTGCCAGCAGCTTAGCCGCCGAGGAGGGCGGGGGGGAGACAGATACGCAGTATTTT	CASSLAAEEGGGETDTQYF
TRBV6-2/TRBV6-3	TRBJ1-5	TRBD1	.	14	TGTGCCAGCAGTTACGCGACAGGGACGGAGCCCCAGCATTTT	CASSYATGTEPQHF
TRBV24-1	TRBJ2-2	TRBD1	.	16	TGTGCCACCGCCTCTTTGGGACAGGGGGACACCGGGGAGCTGTTTTTT	CATASLGQGDTGELFF
TRBV27	TRBJ1-6	.	.	14	TGTGCCAGCAGTTTATTAACCCGGGATTCACCCCTCCACTTT	CASSLLTRDSPLHF
TRBV11-2	TRBJ1-4	TRBD1	.	14	TGTGCCAGCGCGGACAGGCCAAGTAATGAAAAACTGTTTTTT	CASADRPSNEKLFF
TRBV30	TRBJ1-3	TRBD1	.	14	TGTGCCTGCAACCCGGGACAGGGAGGAAACACCATATATTTT	CACNPGQGGNTIYF
TRBV19	TRBJ1-5	TRBD1	.	15	TGTGCCAGTACCCTTGGACAGGGGGCGTATCAGCCCCAGCATTTT	CASTLGQGAYQPQHF
TRBV7-3	TRBJ2-7	.	.	15	TGTGCCAGCTTTCTAGGTGGCAGTTCTTCCTACGAGCAGTACTTC	CASFLGGSSSYEQYF
TRBV3-1/TRBV3-2	TRBJ2-3	.	.	14	TGTGCCAGCAGCCACCTAGGTTATATCAGTACGCAGTATTTT	CASSHLGYISTQYF
TRBV6-5	TRBJ2-7	.	.	13	TGTGCCAGCAGTAACTCGGTAGGGGACGAGCAGTACTTC	CASSNSVGDEQYF
TRBV28	TRBJ2-3	TRBD2	.	17	TGTGCCAGCAGGGGAGGGTATAGCGGGGGGGCTAGAGATACGCAGTATTTT	CASRGGYSGGARDTQYF
TRBV18	TRBJ1-5	.	.	15	TGTGCCAGCTCACCAAGCCAGGCTACAAATCAGCCCCAGCATTTT	CASSPSQATNQPQHF
TRBV2	TRBJ2-7	.	.	16	TGTGCCAGCAGAGATGAGGCGACGACGACCTCCTACGAGCAGTACTTC	CASRDEATTTSYEQYF
TRBV2	TRBJ1-2	.	.	16	TGTGCCAGCAGTGGGTTGGAGGGCCCTACTAACTATGGCTACACCTTC	CASSGLEGPTNYGYTF
TRBV7-6	TRBJ2-1	.	.	15	TGTGCCAGCAGCTTAGCCGGGGGGCAGTACAATGAGCAGTTCTTC	CASSLAGGQYNEQFF
TRBV25-1	TRBJ2-5	.	.	14	TGTGCCAGCAGCCTGGGAACCGGGGTGGGGACCCAGTACTTC	CASSLGTGVGTQYF
TRBV5-6	TRBJ2-5	.	.	16	TGTGCCAGCAGCCCCTTCCGGGGGGCAGAGCAAGAGACCCAGTACTTC	CASSPFRGAEQETQYF
TRBV6-1	TRBJ2-7	.	.	14	TGTGCCAGCAGTGAAGCGCAAGAGGGCTACGAGCAGTACTTC	CASSEAQEGYEQYF
TRBV14	TRBJ1-2	.	.	15	TGTGCCAGCAGCCAATTCGGGGGGCCTTTCTATGGCTACACCTTC	CASSQFGGPFYGYTF
TRBV14	TRBJ1-3	.	.	16	TGTGCCAGCAGCCGCCGCGGGGGGAGCTCTGGAAACACCATATATTTT	CASSRRGGSSGNTIYF
TRBV6-5	TRBJ1-1	.	.	13	TGTGCCAGCATCCTACGTAGAAACACTGAAGCTTTCTTT	CASILRRNTEAFF
TRBV27	TRBJ1-1	.	.	13	TGTGCCAGTAAATCAGACACATTCACTGAAGCTTTCTTT	CASKSDTFTEAFF
TRBV12-5	TRBJ1-1	.	.	17	TGTGCTAGTGGTTTGGTAACCGGTCAGGGGCTAAACACTGAAGCTTTCTTT	CASGLVTGQGLNTEAFF
TRBV12-5	TRBJ1-2	.	.	14	TGTGCTAGTGGTTCTCAGGGGATGGGCTCTGGCTACACCTTC	CASGSQGMGSGYTF
TRBV19	TRBJ2-3	.	.	17	TGTGCCAGTAGTCCCTCACAGGGTACCCACGACACAGATACGCAGTATTTT	CASSPSQGTHDTDTQYF
TRBV14	TRBJ1-1	.	.	13	TGTGCCAGCAGCCGGACAGCAGGAGGTGAAGCTTTCTTT	CASSRTAGGEAFF
TRBV7-8	TRBJ1-3	TRBD1	few	15	TGTGCCAGCAGCTTAGGGAGGGGGCTTGGAAACACCATATATTTT	CASSLGRGLGNTIYF
TRBV6-5	TRBJ1-5	.	.	15	TGTGCCAGCAGTCCCAGGGACTTCAGCAATCAGCCCCAGCATTTT	CASSPRDFSNQPQHF
TRBV7-9	TRBJ1-3	.	.	13	TGTGCCAGCACCCCGGGAACTGGAAACACCATATATTTT	CASTPGTGNTIYF
TRBV15	TRBJ1-5	.	.	13	TGTGCCACCAGCAGAGATCTGGCCCAGCCCCAGCATTTT	CATSRDLAQPQHF